This TCR beta chain was identified during a study of blood T cell repertoires in COVID-19. Study overall: Material from acute and convalescent COVID-19 was sourced from the United States, Italy and Spain. PBMCs, B-cell-depleted T cells, or T cells were the source of the cDNA or gDNA that made up the material.

Per the original data handling: From reference gene primer amplification, estimates of nucleated cell counts were derived. The table came from immunoSEQ multiplex PCR; TCRdb's copy has only in-frame clones and leaves some out. Clone size and the V and J calls come from that table; the DNA yielded D and trimming. The profile shows about 150,000 clones, under 90% of them singletons. This CDR3 spans 13 amino acids. Trimming pared 3 bases from V and 6 bases from J, leaving 12 bases between. The V gene's germline CDR1 is SQVTM and CDR2 ANQGSEA. Specimen: peripheral blood. The TCR was taken from a human donor in a cohort sampled during active COVID-19. This chain links TRBV29-1 with TRBJ1-5; D is unclear. This chain's CDR3 is CSVETHRGQPQHF. CDR3 coding DNA: TGCAGCGTTGAGACCCATCGGGGTCAGCCCCAGCATTTT.